The rows below give T cell receptor beta chains drawn from one sample of a study of OX40 agonist ivuxolimab in advanced cancers. Assay used: immunoSEQ multiplex PCR; TCRdb lists only in-frame clones, some missing. The data contain tens of thousands of clones, approximately 80% of them seen just once; the ten biggest clones take up more than 9%. The sequences come from CD4+ or CD8+ T cells sorted from blood, collected in a trial of the OX40 agonist ivuxolimab. These receptors all stem from an adult with an advanced solid tumor such as melanoma, head and neck, liver or kidney cancer. Both conserved end residues are part of each CDR3. D genes are given only for firm matches. Expanded clones are given a class, and other clones once, few, many or no size at all.

V	J	D	size	DNA	CDR3
TRBV7-8	TRBJ2-7	TRBD2	NA	TGTGCCAGCAGCTTAGCGGCACTAGCGGGAGGCAACGAGCAGTACTTC	CASSLAALAGGNEQYF
TRBV19	TRBJ2-5	NA	NA	TGTGCCAGTAGGGCAGGCCAAGAGACCCAGTACTTC	CASRAGQETQYF
TRBV6-1	TRBJ1-1	NA	NA	TGTGCCAGCAGTAAAAGAATGAACACTGAAGCTTTCTTT	CASSKRMNTEAFF
TRBV11-3	TRBJ2-2	NA	NA	TGTGCCAGCAGTCAGGGGGGACAAGCGAACACCGGGGAGCTGTTTTTT	CASSQGGQANTGELFF
TRBV5-1	TRBJ2-5	NA	few	TGCGCCAGCAGCCCCGGGACGCACCAAGAGACCCAGTACTTC	CASSPGTHQETQYF
TRBV7-2	TRBJ2-2	TRBD1	NA	TGTGCCAGCAGCGCTACAGGGGGTATAAGCACCGGGGAGCTGTTTTTT	CASSATGGISTGELFF
TRBV7-8	TRBJ2-7	TRBD2	once	TGTGCCAGCAGCACCGGACTAGCGGGGGCCTACGAGCAGTACTTC	CASSTGLAGAYEQYF
TRBV5-1	TRBJ2-2	TRBD2	NA	TGCGCCAGCAGCTTGGCCGGGACTAGCGGGACCGGGGAGCTGTTTTTT	CASSLAGTSGTGELFF
TRBV2	TRBJ1-1	NA	NA	TGTGCCAGCGGGAGGCAGGGGCCGTGGACTGAAGCTTTCTTT	CASGRQGPWTEAFF
TRBV28	TRBJ1-4	NA	NA	TGTGCCAGCAGTTTAGCAGGGGCAACTAATGAAAAACTGTTTTTT	CASSLAGATNEKLFF
TRBV19	TRBJ2-1	TRBD1	NA	TGTGCCAGTAGCCCGGGACAGGGATCCTACAATGAGCAGTTCTTC	CASSPGQGSYNEQFF
TRBV4-1	TRBJ1-1	NA	NA	TGCGCCAGCAGCCAAGCTCTGACGATGAACACTGAAGCTTTCTTT	CASSQALTMNTEAFF
TRBV29-1	TRBJ1-1	NA	NA	TGCAGCGTTGAAGAGCTCGTGGTAGCTTTCTTT	CSVEELVVAFF
TRBV7-9	TRBJ1-5	NA	few	TGTGCCAGCAGTTACAGCAGCAATCAGCCCCAGCATTTT	CASSYSSNQPQHF